This T cell receptor (beta chain) was obtained from a study of T cell responses to AZD1222 COVID-19 vaccine. The study's findings and limits: No repertoire was sampled before or during the peak T cell response, only after it.

Comments on this clone: The antigen remains undetermined.

The ends were cut back, 6 bases at V and 1 base at J, with 6 bases in the middle. This CDR3 has 13 amino acids. Germline CDR1 is WNHNN and CDR2 is SYGVQD (reference sequence). Sequencing was performed with immunoSEQ multiplex PCR; in TCRdb, only in-frame clones are kept and a portion is missing. Of roughly 140,000 clones listed, just over 90% are singletons. This specimen consisted of peripheral blood, obtained 28 days after the second AZD1222 dose. This TCR was recovered from an adult who received the AZD1222 COVID-19 vaccine. V and J are TRBV10-1 and TRBJ2-2; no firm D call. The CDR3 nucleotides are TGCGCCAGCAGACCCGGGAACACCGGGGAGCTGTTTTTT. Translating it yields CASRPGNTGELFF.